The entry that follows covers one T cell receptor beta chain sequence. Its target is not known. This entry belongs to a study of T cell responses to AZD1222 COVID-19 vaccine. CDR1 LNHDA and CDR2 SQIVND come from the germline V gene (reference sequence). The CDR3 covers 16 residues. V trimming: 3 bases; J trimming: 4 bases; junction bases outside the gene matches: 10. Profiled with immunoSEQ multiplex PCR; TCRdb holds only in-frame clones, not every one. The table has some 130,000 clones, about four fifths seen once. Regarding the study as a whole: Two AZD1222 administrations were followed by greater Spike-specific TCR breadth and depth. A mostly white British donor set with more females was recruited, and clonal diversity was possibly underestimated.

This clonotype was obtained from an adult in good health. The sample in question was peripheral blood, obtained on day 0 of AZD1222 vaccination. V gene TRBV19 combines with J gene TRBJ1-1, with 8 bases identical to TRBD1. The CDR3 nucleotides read TGTGCCAGTAGTATCTTCAGGGGGCCGATTCCCACTGAAGCTTTCTTT. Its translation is CASSIFRGPIPTEAFF. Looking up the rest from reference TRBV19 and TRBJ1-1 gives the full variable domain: DGGITQSPKYLFRKEGQNVTLSCEQNLNHDAMYWYRQDPGQGLRLIYYSQIVNDFQKGDIAEGYSVSREKKESFPLTVTSAQKNPTAFYLCASSIFRGPIPTEAFFGQGTRLTVV.